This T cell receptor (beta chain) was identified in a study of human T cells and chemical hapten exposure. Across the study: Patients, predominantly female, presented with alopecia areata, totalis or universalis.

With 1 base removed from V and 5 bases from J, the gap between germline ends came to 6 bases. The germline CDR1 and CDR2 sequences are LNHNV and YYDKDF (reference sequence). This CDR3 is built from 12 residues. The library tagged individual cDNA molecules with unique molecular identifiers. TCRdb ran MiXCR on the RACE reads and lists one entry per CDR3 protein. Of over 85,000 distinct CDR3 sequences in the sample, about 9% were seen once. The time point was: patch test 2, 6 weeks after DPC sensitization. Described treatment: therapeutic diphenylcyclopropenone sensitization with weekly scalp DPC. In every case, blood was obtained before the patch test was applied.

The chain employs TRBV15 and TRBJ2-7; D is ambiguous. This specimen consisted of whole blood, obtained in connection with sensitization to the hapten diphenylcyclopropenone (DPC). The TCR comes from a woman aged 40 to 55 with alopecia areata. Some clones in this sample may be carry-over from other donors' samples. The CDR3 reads CATSRAWDEQYF. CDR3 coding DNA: TGTGCCACCAGCAGAGCGTGGGACGAGCAGTACTTC.